This TCR beta chain was identified during a study of blood T cell repertoires in COVID-19 (dated by TCRdb to about 2020). About the study as a whole: Samples from collaborators originated in the United States, Italy and Spain and spanned both the acute and convalescent phases of COVID-19. The repertoires were made available in a free public database intended to serve as a resource for research on the immune response to SARS-CoV-2. The samples were drawn from the first 160 participants of the ongoing ImmuneRACE study and from 950 to 1,500 subjects provided by 6 global collaborators. The prospective study material was composed of cDNA or gDNA derived from T cells, B-cell-depleted T cells, or PBMCs. Deeply sampled blood TCRbeta repertoires from subjects exposed to, actively infected with, or recovered from COVID-19 were included in the dataset. Sample metadata almost always included a de-identified subject ID, COVID-19 status, age in years and sex. Where HLA class I and class II types were available, the types were taken from metadata supplied by the sample provider, not from assay-based typing.

On the study overall, not on this receptor specifically: The quantity of clinical and demographic metadata differed by source and by participant and was supplied without curation.

In regard to this clone: The antigen it binds to is not known. No much larger clone is present one base from it, and per-base qualities are unavailable. The identical CDR3 is also encoded by other nucleotide sequences in the sample.

One collaborating source in Seattle enrolled patients while the patients were actively infected and followed the patients over time throughout the course of disease. Collaborating institutions collected whole blood in K2EDTA tubes following their own protocols. For TCRbeta analysis, collaborator samples were shipped as frozen whole blood, as isolated PBMCs, or as DNA extracted from either sample type. The CDR3 has 15 amino acids, counting the end cysteine and phenylalanine. The DNA shown is the 45-base CDR3, in frame from base 1. CDR1 and CDR2, per the germline V gene, are MNHNS and SASEGT. Ends trimmed: V by 1 base, J by 4 bases; bases unmatched to a gene: 4. The immunoSEQ Assay, a bias-controlled multiplex PCR, was used to amplify TCRbeta CDR3 regions from genomic DNA. Turning to the authors' computational methods: The number of nucleated cells in each sample was estimated by amplification of reference gene primers within the assay. To quantify the absolute abundance of each unique TCRbeta CDR3 rearrangement, sequence reads were collapsed and filtered. For each sample, productive Simpson clonality was calculated as the square root of Simpson's diversity index over productive rearrangements. Drawn from immuneACCESS, this table holds only the in-frame rearrangements with V and J called that TCRdb kept. Clones are partly lost; checked studies trace under half to an unresolved V gene and leave the rest unexplained. V and J calls and clone size follow that table, whereas D and trimming were derived from the DNA. This sample has 400,000 to 450,000 clones in its table, and over 75% of those were observed once. The ten largest account for roughly 1.5% of the sample.

The clonotype originates from a woman aged 40 to 50 with COVID-19, enrolled during active disease. Source material: peripheral blood. The chain couples TRBV6-1 to TRBJ1-5, and TRBD1 matches 7 of the central bases. The nucleotides are TGTGCCAGCAGTGAAGAGGCAGGGGGAAATCAGCCCCAGCATTTT. The encoded protein is CASSEEAGGNQPQHF.